The 7 T cell receptor beta chains in this list originate from one sample, sequenced in a study of read filtering for tumor transcriptome and immune sequencing. The library was built from 400 to 500 ng RNA with molecular barcoded adaptors for alpha/delta and beta/gamma chains. TCRdb re-called the reads through MiXCR, storing one row per CDR3 protein. The table lists approximately 61,000 distinct CDR3 sequences, about a fifth of them singletons. The sequenced material came from a population of CD138-negative cells sorted from bone marrow. The receptor source for this set is a donor at least 40 years old with multiple myeloma.

This clonotype came up many times. The chain links TRBV5-1 to TRBJ2-1, with D uncertain. Germline CDR1 is SGHRS and CDR2 is YFSETQ. Trimming removed 2 bases from V and 4 bases from J, with 7 bases in between. This CDR3 region has 13 residues. The CDR3 DNA is TGCGCCAGCAGCTTTTCTCCATACAATGAGCAGTTCTTC. Its protein product is CASSFSPYNEQFF.

This clonotype was seen more than once but under ten times. The CDR3 coding sequence is TGTGCCAGCAGTGCAGGGTATCGGTATCAGCCCCAGCATTTT. It specifies CASSAGYRYQPQHF. V is TRBV12-3 or TRBV12-4 and J is TRBJ1-5; D is possibly TRBD1 (5 bases). The CDR3 loop spans 14 amino acids. V gave up 5 bases and J gave up 5 bases, with 13 bases separating them.

This clonotype showed up many times. This rearrangement joins TRBV29-1 to TRBJ2-1; D unclear. Germline-derived CDR1 and CDR2 are SQVTM and ANQGSEA. The CDR3 is made up of 16 amino acids. V lost 2 bases to trimming and J lost 4 bases, with 18 bases between them. The CDR3, as DNA: TGCAGCGTTGAATCCCTTTTGGCGGCACCTTACAATGAGCAGTTCTTC. This gives the protein CSVESLLAAPYNEQFF.

A remark on this clonotype: A read error is possible here, since a much larger clone lies one base away. This chain uses TRBV6-5 with TRBJ1-2; unclear D gene. Trimming removed 8 bases from V and 3 bases from J, with 13 bases in between. This CDR3 is 13 amino acids long. The germline V gene has CDR1 MNHEY and CDR2 SVGAGI. In nucleotides, the CDR3 is TGTGCCAGCGCCGAACGCGGGGACTATGGCTACACCTTC. Translated: CASAERGDYGYTF.

A word on this clonotype: This sequence may be a read error, since a much larger clone differs from it by one base. This chain uses TRBV23-1 with TRBJ1-5; D uncertain. TRBV23-1 is recorded as an ORF, its role being uncertain. This CDR3 contains 17 residues. This CDR3 reads CASSQLGDVESNRPQHF. In nucleotides, the CDR3 is TGCGCCAGCAGTCAATTAGGAGACGTAGAGAGCAATCGGCCCCAGCATTTT.

Many counts were recorded for this clonotype. The V and J genes are TRBV7-2 and TRBJ1-4; D is possibly TRBD1 (6 bases). Germline V gives CDR1 SGHTA, CDR2 FQGNSA. V lost 3 bases, J lost 5 bases, and 19 bases lay in between. This CDR3 region has 17 residues. CDR3 region: CASSFSSGGAVNEKLFF. The CDR3 DNA follows: TGTGCCAGCAGCTTCAGCAGTGGGGGGGCAGTCAATGAAAAACTGTTTTTT. The full variable domain, with the rest looked up from reference TRBV7-2 and TRBJ1-4, is GAGVSQSPSNKVTEKGKDVELRCDPISGHTALYWYRQSLGQGLEFLIYFQGNSAPDKSGLPSDRFSAERTGGSVSTLTIQRTQQEDSAVYLCASSFSSGGAVNEKLFFGSGTQLSVL.

This clonotype has ten or more counts. The V gene is TRBV20-1, the J gene TRBJ1-2; TRBD1 aligns across 8 bases. Germline CDR1 is DFQATT and CDR2 is SNEGSKA (reference sequence). V shed 5 bases, J shed 2 bases, and the junction held 7 bases outside the gene matches. This CDR3 spans 14 amino acids. CDR3 loop: CSAPRTGTNYGYTF. The CDR3 DNA reads as TGCAGTGCTCCCCGGACAGGGACAAACTATGGCTACACCTTC.